The 2 T cell receptor beta chains below all came from one sample that was sequenced in a study of cytomegalovirus exposure and HLA in healthy donors. The primer mix had 60 Vbeta and 13 Jbeta primers. The protocol was immunoSEQ multiplex PCR, while the TCRdb copy is restricted to in-frame clones and leaves out a portion. This sample yields 150,000 to 170,000 clones, of which roughly 74% are seen a single time; about 2.6% belongs to the top ten. What was sequenced was PBMCs. Receptors were obtained from a man aged 18-30 years in good health and CMV-seronegative.

Only a few counts were recorded for this clone. The chain recombines TRBV11-2 with TRBJ2-6, with 7 nucleotides matching TRBD1. The V gene end was trimmed by 4 bases and the J gene end by 0 bases; junction bases not matched to a gene: 9. The CDR3 consists of 18 residues. The germline CDR1 and CDR2 sequences are SGHAT and FQNNGV. The CDR3 DNA reads as TGTGCCAGCAGCTCCTACCCGGGACAGCTCTCTGGGGCCAACGTCCTGACTTTC. It translates to CASSSYPGQLSGANVLTF.

This chain links TRBV18 with TRBJ2-7; D unclear. The germline CDR1 and CDR2 sequences are KGHSH and LQKENI. Trimming pared 3 bases from V and 2 bases from J, leaving 11 bases between. The CDR3 extends over 14 amino acids. The CDR3 protein is CASSPGAQTYEQYV. DNA of the CDR3: TGTGCCAGCTCACCCGGAGCGCAAACCTACGAGCAGTACGTC.